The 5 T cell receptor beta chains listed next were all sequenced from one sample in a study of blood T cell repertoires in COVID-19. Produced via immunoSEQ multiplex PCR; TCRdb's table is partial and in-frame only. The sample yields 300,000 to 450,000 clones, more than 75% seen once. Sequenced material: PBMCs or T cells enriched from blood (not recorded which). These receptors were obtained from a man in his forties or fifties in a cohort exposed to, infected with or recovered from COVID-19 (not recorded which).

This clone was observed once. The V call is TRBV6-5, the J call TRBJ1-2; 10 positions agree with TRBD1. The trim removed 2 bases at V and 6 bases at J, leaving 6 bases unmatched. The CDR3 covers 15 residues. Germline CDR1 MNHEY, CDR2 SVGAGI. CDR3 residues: CASSYLSGTGDGYTF. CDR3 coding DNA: TGTGCCAGCAGTTACCTCTCCGGGACAGGGGATGGCTACACCTTC.

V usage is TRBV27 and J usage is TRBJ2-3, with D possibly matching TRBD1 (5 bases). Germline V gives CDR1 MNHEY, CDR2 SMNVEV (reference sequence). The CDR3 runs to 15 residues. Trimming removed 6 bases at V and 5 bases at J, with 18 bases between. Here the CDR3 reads CASRPLQELRDTQYF. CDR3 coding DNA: TGTGCCAGCAGACCATTACAGGAGCTCAGAGATACGCAGTATTTT.

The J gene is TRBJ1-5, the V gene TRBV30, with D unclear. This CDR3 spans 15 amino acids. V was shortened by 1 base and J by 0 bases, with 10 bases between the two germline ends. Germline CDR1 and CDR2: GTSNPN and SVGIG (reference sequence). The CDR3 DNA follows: TGTGCCTGGAGTGGCGACAAGTATAGCAATCAGCCCCAGCATTTT. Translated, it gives CAWSGDKYSNQPQHF.

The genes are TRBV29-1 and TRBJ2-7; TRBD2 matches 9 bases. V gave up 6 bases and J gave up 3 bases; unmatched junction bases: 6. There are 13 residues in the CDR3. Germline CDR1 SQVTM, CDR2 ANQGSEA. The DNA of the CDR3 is TGCAGCGTATCGACTAGCGGATACTACGAGCAGTACTTC. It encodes CSVSTSGYYEQYF.

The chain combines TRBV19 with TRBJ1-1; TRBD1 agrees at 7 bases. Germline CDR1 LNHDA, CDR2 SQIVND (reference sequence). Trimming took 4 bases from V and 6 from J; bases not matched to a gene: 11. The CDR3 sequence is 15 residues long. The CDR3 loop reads CASSTSGTAGAEAFF. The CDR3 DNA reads TGTGCCAGTAGTACCTCCGGGACAGCTGGGGCTGAAGCTTTCTTT.